This T cell receptor (beta chain) originates from a study of shared clonotypes between healthy human individuals. The table came from immunoSEQ multiplex PCR; TCRdb's copy has only in-frame clones and leaves some out. The sample shows roughly 500,000 clones, around 73% of them seen only once. The CDR3 length is 18 residues. The V gene end was trimmed by 0 bases and the J gene end by 5 bases; junction bases not matched to a gene: 12. Germline V CDR1 and CDR2: SGHTA, FQGTGA. The receptor was isolated from a middle-aged woman in good health. Some clones in this sample may be carry-over from other donors' samples. The rearrangement uses TRBV7-3 and TRBJ2-1; 8 nucleotides match TRBD2. The sequencing input was PBMCs. The CDR3 here is CASSLTLGSGGPDNEQFF. Here the CDR3 DNA reads TGTGCCAGCAGCTTAACGCTGGGGTCGGGAGGGCCAGACAATGAGCAGTTCTTC.